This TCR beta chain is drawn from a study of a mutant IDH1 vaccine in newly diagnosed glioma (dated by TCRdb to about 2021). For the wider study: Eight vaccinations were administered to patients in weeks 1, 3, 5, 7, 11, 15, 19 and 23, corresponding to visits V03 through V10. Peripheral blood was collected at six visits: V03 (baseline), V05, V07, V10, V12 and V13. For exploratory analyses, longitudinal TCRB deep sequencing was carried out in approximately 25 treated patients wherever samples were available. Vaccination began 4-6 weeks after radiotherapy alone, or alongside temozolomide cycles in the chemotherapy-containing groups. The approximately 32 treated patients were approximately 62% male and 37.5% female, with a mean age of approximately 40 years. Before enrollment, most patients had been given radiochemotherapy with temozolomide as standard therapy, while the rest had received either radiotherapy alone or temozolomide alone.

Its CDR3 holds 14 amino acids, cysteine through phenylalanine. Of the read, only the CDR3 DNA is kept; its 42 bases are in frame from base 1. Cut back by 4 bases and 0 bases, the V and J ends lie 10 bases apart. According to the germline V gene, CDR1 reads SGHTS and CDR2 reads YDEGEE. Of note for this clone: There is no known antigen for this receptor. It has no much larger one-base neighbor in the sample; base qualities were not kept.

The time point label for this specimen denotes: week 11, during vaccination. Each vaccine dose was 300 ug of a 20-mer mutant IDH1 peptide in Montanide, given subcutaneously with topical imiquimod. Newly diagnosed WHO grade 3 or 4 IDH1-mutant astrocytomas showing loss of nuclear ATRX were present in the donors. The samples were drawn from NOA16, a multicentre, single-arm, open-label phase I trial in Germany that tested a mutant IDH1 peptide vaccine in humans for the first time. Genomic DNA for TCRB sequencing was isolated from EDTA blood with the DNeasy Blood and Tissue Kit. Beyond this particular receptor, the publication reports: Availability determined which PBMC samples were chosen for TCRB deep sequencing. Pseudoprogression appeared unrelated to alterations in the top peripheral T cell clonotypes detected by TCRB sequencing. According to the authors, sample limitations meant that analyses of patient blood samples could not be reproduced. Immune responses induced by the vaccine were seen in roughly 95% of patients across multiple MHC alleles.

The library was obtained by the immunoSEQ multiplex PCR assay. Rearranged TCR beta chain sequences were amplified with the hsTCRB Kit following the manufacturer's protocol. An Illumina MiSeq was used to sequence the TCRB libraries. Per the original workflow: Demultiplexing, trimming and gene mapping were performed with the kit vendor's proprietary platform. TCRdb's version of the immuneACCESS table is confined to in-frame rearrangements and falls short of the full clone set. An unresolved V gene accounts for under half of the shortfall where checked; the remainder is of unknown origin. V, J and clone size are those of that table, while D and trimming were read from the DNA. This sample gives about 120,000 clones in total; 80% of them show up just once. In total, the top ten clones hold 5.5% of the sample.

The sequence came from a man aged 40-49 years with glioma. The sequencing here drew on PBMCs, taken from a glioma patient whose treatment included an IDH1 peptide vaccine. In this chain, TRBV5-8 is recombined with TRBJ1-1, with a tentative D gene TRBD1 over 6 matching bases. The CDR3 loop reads CASSRGHMNTEAFF. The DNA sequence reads TGTGCCAGCAGCCGGGGACATATGAACACTGAAGCTTTCTTT.